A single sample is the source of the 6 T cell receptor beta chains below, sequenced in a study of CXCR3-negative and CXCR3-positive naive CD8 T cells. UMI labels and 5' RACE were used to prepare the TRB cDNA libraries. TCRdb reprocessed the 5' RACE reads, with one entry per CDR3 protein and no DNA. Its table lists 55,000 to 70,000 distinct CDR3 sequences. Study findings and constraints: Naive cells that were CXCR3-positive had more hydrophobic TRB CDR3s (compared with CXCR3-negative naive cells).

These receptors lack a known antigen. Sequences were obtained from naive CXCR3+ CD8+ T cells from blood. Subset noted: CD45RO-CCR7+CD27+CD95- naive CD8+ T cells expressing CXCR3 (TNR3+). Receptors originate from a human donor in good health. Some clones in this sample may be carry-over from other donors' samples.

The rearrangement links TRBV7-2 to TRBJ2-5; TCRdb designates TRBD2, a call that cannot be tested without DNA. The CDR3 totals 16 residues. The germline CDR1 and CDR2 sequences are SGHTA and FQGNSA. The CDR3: CASSSSSRGGGETQYF.

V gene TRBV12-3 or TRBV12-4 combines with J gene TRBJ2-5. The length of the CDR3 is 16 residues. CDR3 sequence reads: CASSPVVVLYQETQYF.

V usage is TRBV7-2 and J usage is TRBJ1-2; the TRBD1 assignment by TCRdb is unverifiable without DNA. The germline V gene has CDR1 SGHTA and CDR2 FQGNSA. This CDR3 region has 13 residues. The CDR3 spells CASSSYGGYGYTF.

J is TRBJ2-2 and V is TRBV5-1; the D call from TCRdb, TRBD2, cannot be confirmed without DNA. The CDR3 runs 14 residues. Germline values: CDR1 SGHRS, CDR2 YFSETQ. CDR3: CASSPVALVGELFF. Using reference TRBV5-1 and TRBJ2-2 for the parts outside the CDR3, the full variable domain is KAGVTQTPRYLIKTRGQQVTLSCSPISGHRSVSWYQQTPGQGLQFLFEYFSETQRNKGNFPGRFSGRQFSNSRSEMNVSTLELGDSALYLCASSPVALVGELFFGEGSRLTVL.

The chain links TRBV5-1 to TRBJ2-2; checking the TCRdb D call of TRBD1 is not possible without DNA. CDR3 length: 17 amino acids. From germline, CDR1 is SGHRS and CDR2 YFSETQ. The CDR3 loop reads CASSLLTGTTNTGELFF.

CDR3: CASSPAGGLAKNIQYF. This sequence joins TRBV13 and TRBJ2-4; TCRdb's D call, TRBD1, is unchecked because there is no DNA. The CDR3 is 16 amino acids. CDR1 PRHDT and CDR2 FYEKMQ come from the germline V gene (reference sequence).